A selection of T cell receptor beta chains follows, all from one sample in a study of PD-1 blockade in classical Hodgkin lymphoma. The method was immunoSEQ multiplex PCR; TCRdb's version includes in-frame clones alone and lacks a portion of them. The data contain 25,000 to 35,000 clones, about 72% of them seen just once; the ten biggest clones take up under 4.5%. The source was peripheral blood mononuclear cells (PBMCs), collected before the fourth cycle of nivolumab. Receptors were obtained from a human donor with classical Hodgkin lymphoma. CDR3s include the opening cysteine and the closing phenylalanine or tryptophan. A D gene is named only where the DNA matches it firmly. Not every row has a clone size; where given, it reads once, few, many or a size class.

>TRBV7-9|TRBJ2-1|NA|NA|16
TGTGCCAGCAGCTCCCCTTTACGGGGACCTTACAATGAGCAGTTCTTC
CASSSPLRGPYNEQFF
>TRBV18|TRBJ2-2|TRBD1|few|16
TGTGCCAGCATCCCGACAGGGGGTTATAACACCGGGGAGCTGTTTTTT
CASIPTGGYNTGELFF
>TRBV9|TRBJ2-7|TRBD1|few|15
TGTGCCAGCAGCGTATACGAGACAGGGTTCTACGAGCAGTACTTC
CASSVYETGFYEQYF
>TRBV10-3|TRBJ2-5|NA|NA|16
TGTGCCACGTCGTCCCTATCTAATGATGGGCGTGAGACCCAGTACTTC
CATSSLSNDGRETQYF
>TRBV19|TRBJ1-5|NA|NA|22
TGTGCCAGTAGTATAGCAGGTCATTTTCACGGTAGGGGGATACCGGGCAATCAGCCCCAGCATTTT
CASSIAGHFHGRGIPGNQPQHF
>TRBV30|TRBJ1-4|NA|few|11
TGTGCCTGGGGGATAAGAGAAAAACTGTTTTTT
CAWGIREKLFF
>TRBV14|TRBJ1-1|TRBD1|NA|15
TGTGCCAGCAGCCGACTCCAACAGGGGGACACTGAAGCTTTCTTT
CASSRLQQGDTEAFF
>TRBV5-3|TRBJ2-1|TRBD2|NA|18
TGTGCCAGAAGCTTGAGGACTAGCGGGAGTGGGTGCTACAATGAGCAGTTCTTC
CARSLRTSGSGCYNEQFF
>TRBV6-5|TRBJ1-5|NA|NA|12
TGTGCCAGCAGTGCCCTCGGGGAGCCCCAGCATTTT
CASSALGEPQHF
>TRBV28|TRBJ2-1|NA|few|16
TGTGCCAGCAGTCGAGTCCCGGGGAGGTCCTACAATGAGCAGTTCTTC
CASSRVPGRSYNEQFF
>TRBV6-5|TRBJ1-3|NA|NA|15
TGTGCCAGCAGTTACGACGGGAGCTCTGGAAACACCATATATTTT
CASSYDGSSGNTIYF
>TRBV6-5|TRBJ1-2|NA|NA|13
TGTGCCAGCAGGCTGGGGGGAGGCTATGGCTACACCTTC
CASRLGGGYGYTF
>TRBV5-6|TRBJ2-7|NA|medium-sized|13
TGTGCCAGCAGCTTAGGAGGTCCCTTAGGGCAGTACTTC
CASSLGGPLGQYF
>TRBV7-9|TRBJ1-2|NA|NA|14
TGTGCCAGCAGCTTAAGGTCCGTTAACTATGGCTACACCTTC
CASSLRSVNYGYTF
>TRBV2|TRBJ1-5|NA|NA|16
TGTGCCAGCCTTAGATCCCGGGATGGGAGCAATCAGCCCCAGCATTTT
CASLRSRDGSNQPQHF
>TRBV7-2|TRBJ2-7|TRBD2|NA|15
TGTGCCAGCAGCCTTAGCGGGGCCAGCTCCTACGAGCAGTACTTC
CASSLSGASSYEQYF
>TRBV19|TRBJ2-7|NA|NA|15
TGTGCCAGTAGTATAGACAGGGGGGTCCATTACGAGCAGTACTTC
CASSIDRGVHYEQYF
>TRBV19|TRBJ2-7|NA|NA|15
TGTGCCAGTAGTCCCGGCCGGGACCGCGGAACCAAGCAGTACTTC
CASSPGRDRGTKQYF
>TRBV27|TRBJ2-1|NA|NA|15
TGTGCCAGCAGTTTAAGGCCGGGAGTGACTGATGAGCAGTTCTTC
CASSLRPGVTDEQFF
>TRBV11-2|TRBJ2-5|NA|NA|12
TGTGCCAGCAGCTTAGCGTTAGAGACCCAGTACTTC
CASSLALETQYF